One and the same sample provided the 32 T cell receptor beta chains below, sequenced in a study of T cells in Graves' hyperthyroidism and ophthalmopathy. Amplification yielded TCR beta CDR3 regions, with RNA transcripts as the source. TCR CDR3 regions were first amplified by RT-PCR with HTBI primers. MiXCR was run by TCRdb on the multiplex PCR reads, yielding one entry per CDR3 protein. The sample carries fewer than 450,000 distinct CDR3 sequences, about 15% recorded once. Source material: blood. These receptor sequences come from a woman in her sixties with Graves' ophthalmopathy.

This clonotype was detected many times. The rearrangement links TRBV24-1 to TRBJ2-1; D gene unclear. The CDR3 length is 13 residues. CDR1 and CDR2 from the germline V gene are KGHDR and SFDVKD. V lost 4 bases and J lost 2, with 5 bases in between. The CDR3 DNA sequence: TGTGCCACCAGTGACGCGACCTACAATGAGCAGTTCTTC. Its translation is CATSDATYNEQFF.

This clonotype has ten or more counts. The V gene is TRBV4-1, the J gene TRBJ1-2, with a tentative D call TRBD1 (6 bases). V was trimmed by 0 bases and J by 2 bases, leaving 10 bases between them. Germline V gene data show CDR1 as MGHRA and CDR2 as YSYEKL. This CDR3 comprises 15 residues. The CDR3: CASSQDQDSNYGYTF. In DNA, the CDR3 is TGCGCCAGCAGCCAAGATCAGGACAGCAACTATGGCTACACCTTC.

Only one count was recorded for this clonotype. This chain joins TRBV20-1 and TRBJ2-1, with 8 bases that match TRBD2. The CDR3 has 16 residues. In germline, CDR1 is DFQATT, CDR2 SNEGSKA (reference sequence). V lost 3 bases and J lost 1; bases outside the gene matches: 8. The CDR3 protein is CSARSRAGGSYNEQFF. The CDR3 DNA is TGCAGTGCTAGGTCAAGGGCGGGAGGTTCCTACAATGAGCAGTTCTTC.

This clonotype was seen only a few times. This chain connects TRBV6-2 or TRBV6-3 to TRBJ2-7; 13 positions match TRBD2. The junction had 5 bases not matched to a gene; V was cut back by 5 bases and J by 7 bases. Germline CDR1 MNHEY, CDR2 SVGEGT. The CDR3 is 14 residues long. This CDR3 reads CASSDPGLAGEQYF. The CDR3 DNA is TGTGCCAGCAGTGATCCGGGACTAGCGGGAGAGCAGTACTTC.

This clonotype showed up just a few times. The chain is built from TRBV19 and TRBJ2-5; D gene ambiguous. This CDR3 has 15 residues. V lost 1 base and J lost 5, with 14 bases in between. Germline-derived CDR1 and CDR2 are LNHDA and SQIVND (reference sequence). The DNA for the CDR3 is TGTGCCAGTAGTATAGGTACCGCAGACCGGGAGACCCAGTACTTC. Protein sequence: CASSIGTADRETQYF.

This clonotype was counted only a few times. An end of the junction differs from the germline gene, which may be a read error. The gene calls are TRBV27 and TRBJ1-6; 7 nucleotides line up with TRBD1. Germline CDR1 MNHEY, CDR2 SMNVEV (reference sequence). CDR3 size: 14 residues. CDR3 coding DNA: TGTGCCAGCAGCAGACAGGGCAAGGCTTCACCCCCCCACTTT. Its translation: CASSRQGKASPPHF.

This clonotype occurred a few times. This CDR3 is CASSSPQGGTQYF. The DNA for the CDR3 is TGTGCCAGCAGTTCGCCACAGGGAGGTACGCAGTATTTT. The gene calls are TRBV28 and TRBJ2-3; D may be TRBD1 or TRBD2 (6 bases each). This CDR3 is 13 amino acids long. V shed 4 bases and J shed 8 bases, with 13 bases lying between them. The germline gives CDR1 MDHEN, CDR2 SYDVKM.

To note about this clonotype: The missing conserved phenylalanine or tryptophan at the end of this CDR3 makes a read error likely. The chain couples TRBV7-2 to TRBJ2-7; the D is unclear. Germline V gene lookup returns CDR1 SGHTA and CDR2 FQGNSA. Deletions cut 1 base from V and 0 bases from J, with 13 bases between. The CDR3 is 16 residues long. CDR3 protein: CASSLVSSPGSYEQYL. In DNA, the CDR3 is TGTGCCAGCAGCTTAGTTTCCTCACCTGGCTCCTACGAGCAGTACCTC.

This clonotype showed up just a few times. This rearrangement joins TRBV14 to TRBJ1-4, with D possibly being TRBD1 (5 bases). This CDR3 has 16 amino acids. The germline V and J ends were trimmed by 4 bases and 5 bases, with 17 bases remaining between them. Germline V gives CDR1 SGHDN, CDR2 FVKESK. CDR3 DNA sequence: TGTGCCAGCAGCCCTGACCGACAGAGAGTAAATGAAAAACTGTTTTTT. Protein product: CASSPDRQRVNEKLFF.

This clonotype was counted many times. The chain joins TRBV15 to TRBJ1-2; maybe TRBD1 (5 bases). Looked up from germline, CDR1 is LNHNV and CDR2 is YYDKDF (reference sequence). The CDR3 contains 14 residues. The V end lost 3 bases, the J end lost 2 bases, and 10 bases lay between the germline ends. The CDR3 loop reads CATSRSRDNYGYTF. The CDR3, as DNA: TGTGCCACCAGCAGGTCCCGGGACAACTATGGCTACACCTTC.

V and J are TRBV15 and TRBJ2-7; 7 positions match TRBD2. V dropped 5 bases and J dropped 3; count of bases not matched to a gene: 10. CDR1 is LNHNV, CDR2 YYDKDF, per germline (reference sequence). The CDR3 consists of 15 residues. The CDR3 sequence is CATSWAGEGYYEQYF. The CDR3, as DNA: TGTGCCACCAGCTGGGCGGGAGAAGGGTACTACGAGCAGTACTTC.

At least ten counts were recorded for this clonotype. The CDR3 nucleotides are TGTGCCAGCAGCTCCGGGGCTAGCGGGAGTGGTAACATTCAGTACTTC. The encoded protein is CASSSGASGSGNIQYF. The chain joins TRBV11-2 to TRBJ2-4; 10 positions match TRBD2. The CDR3 totals 16 residues. Unmatched junction bases numbered 10, after V lost 4 bases and J lost 7 bases. The germline V gene encodes CDR1 SGHAT and CDR2 FQNNGV.

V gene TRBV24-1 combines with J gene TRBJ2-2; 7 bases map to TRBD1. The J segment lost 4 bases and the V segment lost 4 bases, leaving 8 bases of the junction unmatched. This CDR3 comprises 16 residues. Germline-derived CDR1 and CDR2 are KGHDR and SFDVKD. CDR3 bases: TGTGCCACCAGTGACCGCCAGACAGGGCCCACCGGGGAGCTGTTTTTT. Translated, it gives CATSDRQTGPTGELFF.

The CDR3, as DNA: TGTGCCAGCAGTTTACAGTCTCCCCTCGAGCAGTACTTC. Its translation is CASSLQSPLEQYF. This chain connects TRBV28 to TRBJ2-7; D uncertain. There are 13 residues in the CDR3. V was shortened by 2 bases and J by 6 bases, with 11 bases between the two germline ends. Germline V CDR1 and CDR2: MDHEN, SYDVKM. The whole variable domain, filled in from reference TRBV28 and TRBJ2-7, reads DVKVTQSSRYLVKRTGEKVFLECVQDMDHENMFWYRQDPGLGLRLIYFSYDVKMKEKGDIPEGYSVSREKKERFSLILESASTNQTSMYLCASSLQSPLEQYFGPGTRLTVT.

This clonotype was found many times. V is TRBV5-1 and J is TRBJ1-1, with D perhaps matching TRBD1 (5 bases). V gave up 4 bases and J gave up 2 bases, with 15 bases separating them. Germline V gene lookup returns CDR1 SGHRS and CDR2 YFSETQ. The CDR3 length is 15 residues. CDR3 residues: CASSNRDGLNTEAFF. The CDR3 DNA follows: TGCGCCAGCAGCAATCGGGACGGACTAAACACTGAAGCTTTCTTT.

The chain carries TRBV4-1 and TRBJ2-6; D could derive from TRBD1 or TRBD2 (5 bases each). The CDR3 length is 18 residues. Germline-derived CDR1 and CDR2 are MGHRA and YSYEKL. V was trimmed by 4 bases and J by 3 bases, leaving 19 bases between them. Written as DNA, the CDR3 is TGCGCCAGCAGCCGGAAGCAGGGAGACAGAGGTGGGGCCAACGTCCTGACTTTC. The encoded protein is CASSRKQGDRGGANVLTF.

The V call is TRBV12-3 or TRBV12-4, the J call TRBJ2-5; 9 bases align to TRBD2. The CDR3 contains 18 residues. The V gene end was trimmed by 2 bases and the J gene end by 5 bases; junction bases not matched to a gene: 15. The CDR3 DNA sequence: TGTGCCAGCAGTTTAACCCTAGGGCTAGCGGGAATGCGGGAGACCCAGTACTTC. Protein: CASSLTLGLAGMRETQYF.

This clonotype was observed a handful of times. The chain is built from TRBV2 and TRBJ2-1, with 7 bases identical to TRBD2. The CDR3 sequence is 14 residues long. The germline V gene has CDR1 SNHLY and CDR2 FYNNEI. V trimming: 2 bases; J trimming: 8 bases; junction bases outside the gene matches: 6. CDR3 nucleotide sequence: TGTGCCAGCAGTGAACGGGGGGTGGGGGATGAGCAGTTCTTC. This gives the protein CASSERGVGDEQFF.

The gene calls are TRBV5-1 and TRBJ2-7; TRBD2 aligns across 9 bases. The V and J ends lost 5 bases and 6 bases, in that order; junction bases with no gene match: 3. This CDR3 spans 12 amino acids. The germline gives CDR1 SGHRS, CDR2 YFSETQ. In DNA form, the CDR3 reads TGCGCCAGCAGGGGACTAGCTCTCGAGCAGTACTTC. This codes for CASRGLALEQYF.

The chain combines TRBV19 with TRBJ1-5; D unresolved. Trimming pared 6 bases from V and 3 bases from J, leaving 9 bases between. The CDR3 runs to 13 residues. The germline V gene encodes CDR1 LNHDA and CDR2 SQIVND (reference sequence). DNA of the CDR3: TGTGCCAGTAGGCGGACCCTCAATCAGCCCCAGCATTTT. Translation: CASRRTLNQPQHF.

The DNA for the CDR3 is TGTGCCAGCAGTTACACTGGGTGGGGCTCTGGAAACACCATATATTTT. Its translation is CASSYTGWGSGNTIYF. The chain employs TRBV6-5 and TRBJ1-3; no definite D call. This CDR3 region has 16 residues. Germline V CDR1 and CDR2: MNHEY, SVGAGI. The ends were cut back, 2 bases at V and 0 bases at J, with 11 bases in the middle.

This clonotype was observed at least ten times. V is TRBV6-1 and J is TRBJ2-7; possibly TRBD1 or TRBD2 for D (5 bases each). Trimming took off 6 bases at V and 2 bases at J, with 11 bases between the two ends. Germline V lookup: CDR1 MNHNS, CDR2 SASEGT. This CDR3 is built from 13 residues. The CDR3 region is CASSAEGPYEQYF. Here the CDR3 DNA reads TGTGCCAGCAGCGCTGAGGGACCCTACGAGCAGTACTTC.

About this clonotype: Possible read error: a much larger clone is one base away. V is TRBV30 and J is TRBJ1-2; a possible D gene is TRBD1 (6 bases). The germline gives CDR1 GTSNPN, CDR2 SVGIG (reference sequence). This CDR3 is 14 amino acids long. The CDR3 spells CARSPGTTNYGYTF. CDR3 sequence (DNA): TGTGCCCGGAGTCCCGGGACAACTAACTATGGCTACACCTTC.

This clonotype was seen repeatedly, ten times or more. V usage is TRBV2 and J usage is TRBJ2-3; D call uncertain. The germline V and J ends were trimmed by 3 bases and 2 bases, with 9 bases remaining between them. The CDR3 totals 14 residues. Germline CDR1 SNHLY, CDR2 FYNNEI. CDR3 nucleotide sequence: TGTGCCAGCAGTGATGACGGATACACAGATACGCAGTATTTT. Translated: CASSDDGYTDTQYF.

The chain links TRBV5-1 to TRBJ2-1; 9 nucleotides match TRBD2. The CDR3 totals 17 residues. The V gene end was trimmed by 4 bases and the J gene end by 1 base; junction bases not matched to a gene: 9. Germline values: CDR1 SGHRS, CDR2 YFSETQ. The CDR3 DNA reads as TGCGCCAGCAGCCCCTATGCGGGAGGGGTTTCCTACAATGAGCAGTTCTTC. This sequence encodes CASSPYAGGVSYNEQFF. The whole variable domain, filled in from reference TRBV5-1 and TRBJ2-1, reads KAGVTQTPRYLIKTRGQQVTLSCSPISGHRSVSWYQQTPGQGLQFLFEYFSETQRNKGNFPGRFSGRQFSNSRSEMNVSTLELGDSALYLCASSPYAGGVSYNEQFFGPGTRLTVL.

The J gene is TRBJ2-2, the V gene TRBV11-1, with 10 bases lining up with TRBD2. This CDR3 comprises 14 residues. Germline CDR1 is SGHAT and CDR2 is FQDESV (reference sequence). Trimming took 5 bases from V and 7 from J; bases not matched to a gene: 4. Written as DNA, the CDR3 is TGTGCCAGCAGCAAGCGGGAGGGGGTCGGGGAGCTGTTTTTT. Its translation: CASSKREGVGELFF.

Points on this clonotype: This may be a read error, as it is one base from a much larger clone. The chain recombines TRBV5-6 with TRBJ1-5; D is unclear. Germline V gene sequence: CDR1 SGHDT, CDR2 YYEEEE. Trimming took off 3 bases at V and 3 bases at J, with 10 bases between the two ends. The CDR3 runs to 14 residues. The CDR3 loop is CASSSGAANQPQHF. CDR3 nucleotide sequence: TGTGCCAGCAGCTCGGGAGCAGCCAATCAGCCCCAGCATTTT.

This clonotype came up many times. The CDR3 loop is CASSVAGQGMETQYF. CDR3 nucleotide sequence: TGTGCCAGCAGCGTAGCGGGACAGGGGATGGAGACCCAGTACTTC. The chain recombines TRBV9 with TRBJ2-5; 10 bases match TRBD1. The CDR3 spans 15 residues. Germline loops: CDR1 SGDLS, CDR2 YYNGEE. Trimming at V came to 0 bases and at J to 5 bases, leaving 4 bases not matched to a gene.

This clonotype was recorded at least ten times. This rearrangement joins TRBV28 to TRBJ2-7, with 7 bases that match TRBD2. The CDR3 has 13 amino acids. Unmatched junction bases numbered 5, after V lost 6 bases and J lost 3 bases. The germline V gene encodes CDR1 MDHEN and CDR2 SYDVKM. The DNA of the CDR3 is TGTGCCAGCAGGGGGGGGGGGGTCTACGAGCAGTACTTC. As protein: CASRGGGVYEQYF.

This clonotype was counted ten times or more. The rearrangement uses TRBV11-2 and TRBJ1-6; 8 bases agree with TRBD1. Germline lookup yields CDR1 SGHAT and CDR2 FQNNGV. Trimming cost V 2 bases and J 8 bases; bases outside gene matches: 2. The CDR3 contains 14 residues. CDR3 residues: CASSLQGAHSPLHF. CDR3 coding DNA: TGTGCCAGCAGCTTACAGGGGGCACATTCACCCCTCCACTTT.

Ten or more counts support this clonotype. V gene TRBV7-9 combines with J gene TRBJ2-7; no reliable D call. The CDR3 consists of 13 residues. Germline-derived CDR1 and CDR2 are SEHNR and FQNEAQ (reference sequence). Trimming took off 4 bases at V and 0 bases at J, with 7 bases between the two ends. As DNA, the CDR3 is TGTGCCAGCAGCTGGAGCCTCTCCTACGAGCAGTACTTC. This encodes CASSWSLSYEQYF.

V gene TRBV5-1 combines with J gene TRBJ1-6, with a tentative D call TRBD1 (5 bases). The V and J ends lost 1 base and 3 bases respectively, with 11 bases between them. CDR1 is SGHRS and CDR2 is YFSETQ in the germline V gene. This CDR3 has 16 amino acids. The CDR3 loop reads CASSLRGEHYNSPLHF. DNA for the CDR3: TGCGCCAGCAGCTTGCGGGGGGAGCACTATAATTCACCCCTCCACTTT.